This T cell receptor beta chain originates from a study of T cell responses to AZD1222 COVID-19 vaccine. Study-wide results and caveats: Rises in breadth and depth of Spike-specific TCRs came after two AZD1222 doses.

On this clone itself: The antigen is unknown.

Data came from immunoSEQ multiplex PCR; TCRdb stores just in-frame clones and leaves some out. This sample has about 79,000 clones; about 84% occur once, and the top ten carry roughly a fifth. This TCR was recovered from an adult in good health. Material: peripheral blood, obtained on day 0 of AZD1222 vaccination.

The CDR3 spells CASHPGSGNTIYF. CDR3 nucleotides: TGTGCCAGCCACCCCGGCTCTGGAAACACCATATATTTT. The chain has TRBV7-9 and TRBJ1-3, with D hard to call. Per the germline V gene, CDR1 is SEHNR and CDR2 is FQNEAQ (reference sequence). The CDR3 has 13 residues. V was clipped by 8 bases and J by 0 bases, with 8 bases between them.